A selection of T cell receptor beta chains follows, all from one sample in a study of T-cell memory formation after mild COVID-19. TCRdb re-called the 5' RACE reads through MiXCR, storing one row per CDR3 protein. The sample holds roughly 580,000 distinct CDR3 sequences, under 20% seen once. Sequenced input: PBMCs or a T cell subset sorted from them (not recorded which). These receptors were taken from an adult woman who had mild COVID-19 (a few samples of this study predate the infection). Cell type and time point are not known. Both conserved end residues are part of each CDR3. The D gene is left open where the match is weak. A clone size is listed for some rows: how often the clone was seen (once, few, many), or a class if it is expanded.

V	J	size	length	D	DNA	CDR3
TRBV5-4	TRBJ2-5	-	15	-	TGTGCCAGCAGCTTCGTCAGGGGCTTTAAAGAGACCCAGTACTTC	CASSFVRGFKETQYF
TRBV12-3/TRBV12-4	TRBJ1-5	-	14	-	TGTGCCAGCAGTTTAAGGGAGGCGACTCAGCCCCAGCATTTT	CASSLREATQPQHF
TRBV14	TRBJ2-5	-	16	-	TGTGCCAGCAGCCAAGTAGAGGAGGGACTGGCAGGGACCCAGTACTTC	CASSQVEEGLAGTQYF
TRBV4-3	TRBJ2-1	-	16	-	TGCGCCAGCAGCCAAGACCCGGCAGCTACCTACAATGAGCAGTTCTTC	CASSQDPAATYNEQFF
TRBV7-2	TRBJ2-3	-	16	-	TGTGCCAGCAGCTTCCCGGCGCGTCAGGGGACAGATACGCAGTATTTT	CASSFPARQGTDTQYF
TRBV2	TRBJ2-5	-	14	-	TGTGCCAGCAGTGATCCCAGGGTCCAAGAGACCCAGTACTTC	CASSDPRVQETQYF
TRBV6-1	TRBJ1-5	many	15	-	TGTGCCAGCAGTGAAGCGCGGGTTCGGGGTCAGCCCCAGCATTTT	CASSEARVRGQPQHF
TRBV29-1	TRBJ2-3	few	13	-	TGCAGCGTTGTGGAGGACAGCACAGATACGCAGTATTTT	CSVVEDSTDTQYF
TRBV3-1	TRBJ2-1	-	17	TRBD2	TGTGCCAGCAGCCAAAGATTAGCGGGAGTCTCCTACAATGAGCAGTTCTTC	CASSQRLAGVSYNEQFF
TRBV2	TRBJ2-5	-	18	-	TGTGCCAGCAGTGTTGTAATTCGTCGGGGACGGCTAGAAAGGACCCAGTACTTC	CASSVVIRRGRLERTQYF
TRBV9	TRBJ2-5	-	13	-	TGTGCCAGCAGCGTAGAGGGAAGGGAGACCCAGTACTTC	CASSVEGRETQYF
TRBV5-1	TRBJ2-3	-	14	-	TGCGCCAGCAGCTTGTCAGTTCGGGGAGATACGCAGTATTTT	CASSLSVRGDTQYF
TRBV5-1	TRBJ2-3	-	17	-	TGCGCCAGCAGCCCTTCCGCGGGAGCTGGGGGCCCAGATACGCAGTATTTT	CASSPSAGAGGPDTQYF
TRBV6-6	TRBJ2-2	-	14	-	TGTGCCAGCAGTTACATGACGAACACCGGGGAGCTGTTTTTT	CASSYMTNTGELFF
TRBV12-3/TRBV12-4	TRBJ2-1	-	16	-	TGTGCCAGCAACCACAGGGCCCTGGGGCTGGACAATGAGCAGTTCTTC	CASNHRALGLDNEQFF
TRBV7-9	TRBJ2-3	-	15	-	TGTGCCAGCAGCCCACAGCGTACTAGCACAGATACGCAGTATTTT	CASSPQRTSTDTQYF
TRBV6-1	TRBJ2-7	-	12	-	TGTGCCAGCAGTGGATACAGGGACGAGCAGTACTTC	CASSGYRDEQYF
TRBV6-1	TRBJ1-2	few	16	TRBD1	TGTGCCAGCAGTGACCGCGGGACAGGGGGGAACTATGGCTACACCTTC	CASSDRGTGGNYGYTF
TRBV7-8	TRBJ2-1	few	14	TRBD2	TGTGCCAGCTCAGAGCGGGGACTTTACAATGAGCAGTTCTTC	CASSERGLYNEQFF
TRBV14	TRBJ2-2	-	15	TRBD1	TGTGCCAGCAGCCCCCCAGGGGGATCCACCGGGGAGCTGTTTTTT	CASSPPGGSTGELFF
TRBV7-9	TRBJ2-1	-	15	TRBD2	TGTGCCAGCAGGCCAACTAGCGGGGGGGAGAATGAGCAGTTCTTC	CASRPTSGGENEQFF
TRBV7-3	TRBJ2-2	once	12	-	TGTGCCAGCAGACCACCTACCGGGGAGCTGTTTTTT	CASRPPTGELFF
TRBV20-1	TRBJ1-2	-	12	-	TGCAGTGCTAGGGTCGGGGGCTATGGCTACACCTTC	CSARVGGYGYTF
TRBV7-9	TRBJ2-3	-	17	TRBD2	TGTGCCAGCAGCTCGGGGGCTAGCGGGAGGGCCGAGGATACGCAGTATTTT	CASSSGASGRAEDTQYF